This TCR beta chain was profiled in a study of shared clonotypes between healthy human individuals. In this sample, this clone turned up once. The CDR3 extends over 17 amino acids. Trimming removed 3 bases from V and 4 bases from J, with 22 bases in between. The germline gives CDR1 SGHAT, CDR2 FQNNGV. It was across several immunoSEQ plates that each subset's genomic DNA was evenly split. Here immunoSEQ multiplex PCR was the method, and the copy in TCRdb shows in-frame clones only, minus some. This sample has millions of clones, with approximately 95% found just once. The source material was naive CD4+ T cells from PBMCs. Subset here: CD45RA+ positively selected. The TCR sequence derives from a man between 18 and 29 years old in good health. Some clones in this sample may be carry-over from other donors' samples. The rearrangement uses TRBV11-2 and TRBJ2-7; perhaps TRBD1 as D (5 bases). The chain's CDR3 is CASSLGTGLRGFYEQYF. CDR3 nucleotide sequence: TGTGCCAGCAGCTTGGGTACAGGCCTCCGTGGATTTTACGAGCAGTACTTC. The whole variable domain, filled in from reference TRBV11-2 and TRBJ2-7, reads EAGVAQSPRYKIIEKRQSVAFWCNPISGHATLYWYQQILGQGPKLLIQFQNNGVVDDSQLPKDRFSAERLKGVDSTLKIQPAKLEDSAVYLCASSLGTGLRGFYEQYFGPGTRLTVT.